The sample holds a few counts of the clone carrying this TCR beta chain. Its antigen is as yet unknown. This specimen belongs to a study of cytotoxic CD8 clonotypes in ibrutinib-treated CLL. Study results and limitations: Sampling times (in sustained-remission versus progressing patients) were not the same. Clonality went higher at ibrutinib response and then dropped back toward baseline at progression. Clonality correlated strongly with circulating CD8+ T cells and exceeded age-matched healthy donors at baseline. Under treatment, the uncommon public clonotypes either contracted or remained stable.

Data came from immunoSEQ multiplex PCR; TCRdb stores just in-frame clones and leaves some out. The table has 20,000 to 30,000 clones, about 67% seen once. The CDR3 runs 14 residues. Germline V gene lookup returns CDR1 SGHRS and CDR2 YFSETQ. Deletions cut 4 bases from V and 2 bases from J, with 13 bases between. The sample in question was PBMCs, obtained after 12 months of ibrutinib treatment. The chain joins TRBV5-1 to TRBJ2-7; D possibly corresponds to TRBD1 (6 bases). This TCR derives from a human donor with chronic lymphocytic leukemia. CDR3 sequence reads: CASSATGSPYEQYF. The CDR3 nucleotides read TGCGCCAGCAGCGCGACAGGATCCCCCTACGAGCAGTACTTC.